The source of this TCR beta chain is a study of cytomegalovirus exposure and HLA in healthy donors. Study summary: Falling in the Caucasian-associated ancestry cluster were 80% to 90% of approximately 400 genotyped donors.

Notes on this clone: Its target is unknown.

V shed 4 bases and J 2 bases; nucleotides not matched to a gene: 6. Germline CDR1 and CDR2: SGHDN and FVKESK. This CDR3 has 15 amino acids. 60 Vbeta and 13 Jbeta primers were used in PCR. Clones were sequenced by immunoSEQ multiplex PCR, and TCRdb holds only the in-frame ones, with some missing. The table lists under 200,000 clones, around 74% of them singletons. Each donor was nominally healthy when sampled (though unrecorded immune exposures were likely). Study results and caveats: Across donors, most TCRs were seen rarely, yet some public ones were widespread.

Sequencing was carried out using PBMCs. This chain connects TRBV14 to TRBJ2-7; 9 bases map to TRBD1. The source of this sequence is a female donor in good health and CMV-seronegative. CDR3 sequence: CASSLPGTGPYEQYF. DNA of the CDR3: TGTGCCAGCAGCCTCCCCGGGACAGGGCCCTACGAGCAGTACTTC.